This TCR beta chain emerged from a study of T cell responses to AZD1222 COVID-19 vaccine. Study-level points and caveats: Spike-specific TCR repertoires showed rising breadth and depth after two AZD1222 doses.

Germline values: CDR1 SSHAT, CDR2 FNYEAQ (reference sequence). The CDR3 has 15 residues. Sequencing used immunoSEQ multiplex PCR; TCRdb keeps in-frame clones, though not all of them. The data contain almost 95,000 clones, around 85% of them singletons. Remarks on this clone: The antigen remains unidentified. The germline gene is not matched at one end of the junction; a read error may be the cause.

This receptor was taken from an adult who received the AZD1222 COVID-19 vaccine. The input for sequencing was peripheral blood, taken 28 days after the second AZD1222 dose. V is TRBV7-7 and J is TRBJ2-5; D is undetermined. The DNA for the CDR3 is TGTGCTAGCAGCCATACTCGAGGCTTGGGGGAGACCCAGTACTTC. Its protein is CASSHTRGLGETQYF.